These 17 T cell receptor beta chains were all obtained from the same sample, sequenced in a study of Ad26.COV2.S vaccination and SARS-CoV-2 variants. Some clones are missing from TCRdb's copy, which holds only in-frame ones; the method was immunoSEQ multiplex PCR. The table records about 680,000 clones, roughly nine tenths of them present only once. As to treatment: around 19 received Ad26.COV2.S at low or high dose, single or two shots; a few received placebo; per-sample allocation not given. Following the first vaccine or placebo injection, samples were taken on day 63. Specimen: peripheral blood, collected in a trial of Ad26.COV2.S vaccine versus placebo. These receptors all stem from a person aged 18-65 years who received the Ad26.COV2.S COVID-19 vaccine or a placebo.

This clone was found once. V gene TRBV6-2 or TRBV6-3 combines with J gene TRBJ2-7; D ambiguous. The V and J ends lost 5 bases and 4 bases respectively, with 6 bases between them. This CDR3 has 11 amino acids. Germline CDR1 reads MNHEY; CDR2 reads SVGEGT. As DNA, the CDR3 is TGTGCCAGCAGTCAAGATTACGAGCAGTACTTC. The encoded protein is CASSQDYEQYF.

The CDR3 DNA follows: TGCGCCAGCAGCCAGGACGGGACAAGGGGTCTCGAGCAGTACTTC. This gives the protein CASSQDGTRGLEQYF. V and J are TRBV4-3 and TRBJ2-7; D possibly corresponds to TRBD1 (6 bases). Deletions cut 3 bases from V and 6 bases from J, with 18 bases between. The germline V gene encodes CDR1 LGHNA and CDR2 YSLEER. The CDR3 covers 15 residues.

The chain combines TRBV4-3 with TRBJ1-2; D is possibly TRBD1 (5 bases). Trimming pared 4 bases from V and 7 bases from J, leaving 10 bases between. The germline gives CDR1 LGHNA, CDR2 YSLEER. There are 12 residues in the CDR3. The CDR3 DNA is TGCGCCAGCAGCCGGGAGGGGTCTGGCTACACCTTC. This translates into CASSREGSGYTF.

The rearrangement joins TRBV10-3 to TRBJ1-5; 7 nucleotides align to TRBD1. V trimming: 4 bases; J trimming: 2 bases; junction bases outside the gene matches: 8. Germline V gives CDR1 ENHRY, CDR2 SYGVKD. The CDR3 extends over 16 amino acids. The CDR3: CAISASQGVGNQPQHF. The CDR3 region has the DNA TGTGCCATCAGTGCATCCCAGGGGGTAGGCAATCAGCCCCAGCATTTT.

This rearrangement joins TRBV9 to TRBJ2-7; 8 nucleotides match TRBD1. Per germline, CDR1 SGDLS and CDR2 YYNGEE. V lost 1 base, J lost 6 bases, and 6 bases stayed unmatched. This CDR3 comprises 14 residues. CDR3 loop: CASSVRQGASEQYF. The CDR3 DNA is TGTGCCAGCAGCGTACGGCAGGGGGCGAGCGAGCAGTACTTC.

This clone showed up just once. This chain uses TRBV7-2 with TRBJ1-3; 7 positions agree with TRBD1. Germline CDR1 is SGHTA and CDR2 is FQGNSA. The V gene end was trimmed by 5 bases and the J gene end by 0 bases; junction bases not matched to a gene: 4. CDR3 length: 15 amino acids. The CDR3 DNA reads as TGTGCCAGCAGCCTCGACAGGGCCTCTGGAAACACCATATATTTT. Translated: CASSLDRASGNTIYF.

This clone was observed a handful of times. The rearrangement links TRBV7-9 to TRBJ1-6; D is ambiguous. The V and J ends lost 2 bases and 8 bases respectively, with 10 bases between them. The CDR3 covers 14 residues. Looked up from germline, CDR1 is SEHNR and CDR2 is FQNEAQ (reference sequence). The CDR3 DNA sequence: TGTGCCAGCAGCTTACGGGGTCGGTATTCACCCCTCCACTTT. As protein: CASSLRGRYSPLHF.

The chain couples TRBV18 to TRBJ1-5; unclear D gene. Germline V CDR1 and CDR2: KGHSH, LQKENI. The CDR3 consists of 14 residues. Between the trimmed V and J ends, which lost 4 bases and 1 base, there was a span of 8 bases. CDR3 loop: CASSQGGSNQPQHF. CDR3 in DNA: TGTGCCAGCTCACAGGGTGGGAGCAATCAGCCCCAGCATTTT.

The V gene is TRBV27, the J gene TRBJ1-2; weak D call: TRBD1 (6 bases). This CDR3 region has 15 residues. Looked up from germline, CDR1 is MNHEY and CDR2 is SMNVEV (reference sequence). V was clipped by 2 bases and J by 6 bases, with 16 bases between them. The DNA for the CDR3 is TGTGCCAGCAGTTTAAGGTTCCAGGGGAGGGATGGCTACACCTTC. Amino acid sequence: CASSLRFQGRDGYTF.

The gene calls are TRBV7-2 and TRBJ2-7; D is unclear. The germline V gene has CDR1 SGHTA and CDR2 FQGNSA. There are 15 residues in the CDR3. Trimming shortened V by 5 bases and J by 4 bases, and 18 bases separated the two germline ends. This CDR3 reads CASSLWDGPGYEQYF. In nucleotides, the CDR3 is TGTGCCAGCAGCCTCTGGGATGGCCCTGGATACGAGCAGTACTTC.

This chain links TRBV5-6 with TRBJ2-5; D is possibly TRBD1 or TRBD2 (5 bases each). V lost 4 bases and J 0 bases, leaving 13 bases between the germline ends. This CDR3 comprises 15 residues. Germline V gene data show CDR1 as SGHDT and CDR2 as YYEEEE. The CDR3 DNA reads TGTGCCAGCAGCCCCTATGGGGGTTACCAAGAGACCCAGTACTTC. Protein: CASSPYGGYQETQYF.

This chain links TRBV5-6 with TRBJ2-7; D tentatively fits TRBD1 or TRBD2 (5 bases each). CDR3 length: 18 residues. Trimming removed 2 bases at V and 5 bases at J, with 26 bases between. Germline lookup yields CDR1 SGHDT and CDR2 YYEEEE. This chain's CDR3 is CASSFWGTRRAKINEQYF. Written as DNA, the CDR3 is TGTGCCAGCAGCTTTTGGGGGACCCGCAGGGCCAAGATAAACGAGCAGTACTTC.

The chain combines TRBV4-2 with TRBJ1-1; maybe TRBD1 (5 bases). Trimming removed 1 base at V and 1 base at J, with 7 bases between. This CDR3 is 14 amino acids long. Germline CDR1 LGHNA, CDR2 YNFKEQ. CDR3 DNA sequence: TGTGCCAGCAGCCAAGGGGACTGGAACACTGAAGCTTTCTTT. It yields the protein CASSQGDWNTEAFF.

In this sample, this clone turned up once. The V and J genes are TRBV27 and TRBJ2-7; 10 bases fit TRBD1. Germline loops: CDR1 MNHEY, CDR2 SMNVEV (reference sequence). Trimming removed 6 bases from V and 0 bases from J; junction bases left unmatched: 5. CDR3 length: 15 amino acids. The CDR3 DNA reads TGTGCCAGCAGGACAGGGGGCCGAAGCTCCTACGAGCAGTACTTC. Translated, it gives CASRTGGRSSYEQYF.

The chain uses TRBV6-5 and TRBJ1-5; no clear D gene. CDR3 length: 13 amino acids. Germline CDR1 is MNHEY and CDR2 is SVGAGI. The V end lost 6 bases, the J end lost 1 base, and 7 bases lay between the germline ends. CDR3 in DNA: TGTGCCAGCAGCCCCCAAAGCAATCAGCCCCAGCATTTT. This sequence encodes CASSPQSNQPQHF.

The V and J genes are TRBV21-1 and TRBJ1-4; the D call of TRBD1 is as the table states it, not checked on the DNA. TRBV21-1 is flagged as a pseudogene. The CDR3 runs 15 residues. The CDR3 reads CASSKFGQGVEKLFF. CDR3 DNA: TGTGCCAGCAGCAAATTCGGACAGGGGGTTGAAAAACTGTTTTTT.

The chain joins TRBV2 to TRBJ2-2, with 8 bases aligning to TRBD1. V gave up 10 bases and J gave up 0 bases; unmatched junction bases: 4. The V gene's germline CDR1 is SNHLY and CDR2 FYNNEI. The CDR3 loop spans 14 amino acids. The CDR3 bases are TGTGCCAACGGACAGGGCGCGAACACCGGGGAGCTGTTTTTT. This encodes CANGQGANTGELFF.